This TCR beta chain was profiled in a study of blood T cell repertoires in COVID-19. Study as a whole: Acute and convalescent COVID-19 samples came from the United States, Italy and Spain. Sources were T cells, B-cell-depleted T cells, or PBMCs; the material itself was cDNA or gDNA.

CDR1 is LNHDA, CDR2 SQIVND, per germline (reference sequence). Trimming stripped 9 bases from V and 0 bases from J, with 21 bases between. This CDR3 region has 17 residues. In the original processing: Reference gene primers were amplified, and this amplification served to estimate nucleated cell counts. This table comes from immunoSEQ multiplex PCR, and its TCRdb copy is limited to in-frame clones, with some not included. The V and J calls and clone size are taken from that table; D and trimming were inferred from the DNA. The data contain a few hundred thousand clones, roughly 90% of them singletons.

The source is a man aged 25 to 40 with acute or convalescent COVID-19. Input material: peripheral blood. The V and J genes are TRBV19 and TRBJ1-3; D possibly corresponds to TRBD1 (5 bases). Here the CDR3 reads CASREWGRGSSGNTIYF. The CDR3 bases are TGTGCCAGCCGCGAATGGGGCAGAGGATCCTCTGGAAACACCATATATTTT.